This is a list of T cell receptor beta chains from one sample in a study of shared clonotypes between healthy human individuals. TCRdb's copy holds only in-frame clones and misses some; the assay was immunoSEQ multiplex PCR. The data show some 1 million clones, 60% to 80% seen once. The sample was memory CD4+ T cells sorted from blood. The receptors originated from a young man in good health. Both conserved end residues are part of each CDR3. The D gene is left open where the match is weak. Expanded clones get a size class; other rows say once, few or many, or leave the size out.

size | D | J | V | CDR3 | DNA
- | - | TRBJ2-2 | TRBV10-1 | CASSEGRGYQNTGELFF | TGCGCCAGCAGTGAGGGCAGGGGCTATCAGAACACCGGGGAGCTGTTTTTT
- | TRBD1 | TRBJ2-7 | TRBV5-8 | CATRGWTGPYEQYF | TGTGCCACCCGAGGATGGACAGGACCCTACGAGCAGTACTTC
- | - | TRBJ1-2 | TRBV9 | CASSVGPALYGYTF | TGTGCCAGCAGCGTAGGTCCAGCCCTCTATGGCTACACCTTC
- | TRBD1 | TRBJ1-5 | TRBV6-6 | CASRHYGQGGQPQHF | TGTGCCAGCAGGCACTACGGACAGGGGGGTCAGCCCCAGCATTTT
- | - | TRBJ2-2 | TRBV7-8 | CASSLVGSLNTGELFF | TGTGCCAGCAGCTTAGTAGGGAGCTTAAACACCGGGGAGCTGTTTTTT
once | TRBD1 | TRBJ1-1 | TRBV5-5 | CASSTGQGASTEAFF | TGTGCCAGCAGCACCGGACAGGGGGCGAGCACTGAAGCTTTCTTT
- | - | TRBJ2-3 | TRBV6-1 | CASSWGSSGTDTQYF | TGTGCCAGCAGCTGGGGGTCTAGCGGCACAGATACGCAGTATTTT
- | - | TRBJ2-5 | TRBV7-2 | CASSPSPPVRAQYF | TGTGCCAGCAGCCCTTCGCCCCCCGTGCGGGCCCAGTACTTC
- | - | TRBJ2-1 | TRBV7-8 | CASSSDSYNEQFF | TGTGCCAGCAGCTCCGACAGCTACAATGAGCAGTTCTTC
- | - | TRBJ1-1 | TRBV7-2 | CASSLTPKGDTEAFF | TGTGCCAGCAGCTTAACGCCTAAAGGGGACACTGAAGCTTTCTTT
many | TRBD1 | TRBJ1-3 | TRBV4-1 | CASTLYRQGGNTIYF | TGCGCCAGCACCCTATACCGACAGGGTGGAAACACCATATATTTT
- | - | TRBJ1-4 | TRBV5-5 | CASSFRRGRGSEKLFF | TGTGCCAGCAGCTTTCGCAGGGGTCGGGGTAGTGAAAAACTGTTTTTT
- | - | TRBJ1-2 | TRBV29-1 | CSVDRAGYGYTF | TGCAGCGTTGATAGGGCAGGATATGGCTACACCTTC
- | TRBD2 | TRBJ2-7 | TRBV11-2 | CASSPGLATYEQYF | TGTGCCAGCAGTCCAGGACTAGCGACCTACGAGCAGTACTTC
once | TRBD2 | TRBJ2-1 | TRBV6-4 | CASSDMSGGLSEQFF | TGTGCCAGCAGTGATATGTCGGGGGGTCTGAGTGAGCAGTTCTTC
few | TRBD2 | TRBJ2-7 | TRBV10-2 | CASRAGWEYEQYF | TGCGCCAGCAGAGCGGGGTGGGAATACGAGCAGTACTTC
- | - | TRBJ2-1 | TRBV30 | CAWKQASSYNEQFF | TGTGCCTGGAAACAAGCTAGCTCCTACAATGAGCAGTTCTTC
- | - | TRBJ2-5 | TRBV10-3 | CAISKGETQYF | TGTGCCATCAGTAAAGGGGAGACCCAGTACTTC
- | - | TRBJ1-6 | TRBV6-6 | CASRGASNSPLHF | TGTGCCAGCAGGGGGGCCAGTAATTCACCCCTCCACTTT
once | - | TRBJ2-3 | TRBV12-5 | CASGLVLTASTDTQYF | TGTGCTAGTGGTTTGGTCCTGACTGCTAGCACAGATACGCAGTATTTT
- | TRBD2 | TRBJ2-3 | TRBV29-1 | CSVAGASGMLNF | TGCAGCGTAGCGGGGGCTAGTGGTATGCTAAATTTT
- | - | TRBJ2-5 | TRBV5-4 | CASSLGGASGETQYF | TGTGCCAGCAGCTTGGGAGGGGCCTCCGGGGAGACCCAGTACTTC
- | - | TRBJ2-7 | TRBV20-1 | CSARLTNGQYF | TGCAGTGCTCGCCTAACAAACGGGCAGTACTTC
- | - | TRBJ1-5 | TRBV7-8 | CASSWSSDQPQHF | TGTGCCAGCAGCTGGTCATCGGATCAGCCCCAGCATTTT
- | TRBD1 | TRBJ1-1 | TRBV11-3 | CASSSYRGRGRYRAEAFF | TGTGCCAGCAGCTCCTACAGGGGGAGGGGTCGGTATCGGGCTGAAGCTTTCTTT
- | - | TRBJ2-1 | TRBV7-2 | CASTFGGGPYNEQFF | TGTGCCAGCACCTTCGGGGGAGGACCTTACAATGAGCAGTTCTTC
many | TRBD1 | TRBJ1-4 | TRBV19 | CASNSAPGQPVVSEKLFF | TGTGCCAGCAACAGTGCGCCGGGACAGCCGGTGGTTAGTGAAAAACTGTTTTTT
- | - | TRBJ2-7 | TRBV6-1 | CAILTGTPYEQYF | TGTGCCATCCTCACGGGAACACCCTACGAGCAGTACTTC
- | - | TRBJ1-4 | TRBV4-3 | CASSQVRAPVATNEKLFF | TGCGCCAGCAGCCAAGTTAGGGCTCCCGTTGCAACTAATGAAAAACTGTTTTTT
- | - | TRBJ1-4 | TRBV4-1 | CASSQLVTGSRANEKLFF | TGCGCCAGCAGCCAACTCGTCACAGGGAGCCGGGCTAATGAAAAACTGTTTTTT
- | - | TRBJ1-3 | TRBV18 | CASSPATTASGNTIYF | TGTGCCAGCTCACCAGCTACGACAGCCTCTGGAAACACCATATATTTT
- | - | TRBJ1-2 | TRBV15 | CATSRVFDSYGYTF | TGTGCCACCAGCAGAGTTTTTGACAGCTATGGCTACACCTTC
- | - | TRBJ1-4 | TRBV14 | CASRVTGTPNEKLFF | TGTGCCAGCAGGGTGACCGGGACACCGAATGAAAAACTGTTTTTT
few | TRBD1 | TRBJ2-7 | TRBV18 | CASSLNRGPYEQYF | TGTGCCAGCTCACTCAACAGGGGACCCTACGAGCAGTACTTC
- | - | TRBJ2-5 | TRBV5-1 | CASGRGGQETQYF | TGCGCCAGCGGCAGAGGGGGGCAAGAGACCCAGTACTTC
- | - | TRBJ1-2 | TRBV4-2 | CASSQGPAGEGYTF | TGTGCCAGCAGCCAAGGACCGGCAGGGGAGGGCTACACCTTC
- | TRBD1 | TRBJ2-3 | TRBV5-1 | CASHWDSTTDTQYF | TGCGCCAGCCATTGGGACAGCACCACAGATACGCAGTATTTT
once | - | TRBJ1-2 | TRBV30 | CAWSMGYGYGYTF | TGTGCCTGGAGTATGGGGTATGGCTATGGCTACACCTTC
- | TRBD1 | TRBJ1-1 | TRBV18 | CASSAGQLNTEAFF | TGTGCCAGCTCAGCGGGACAGCTGAACACTGAAGCTTTCTTT
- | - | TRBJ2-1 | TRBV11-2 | CASSLGEGAAYNEQFF | TGTGCCAGCAGCTTAGGGGAGGGGGCTGCGTACAATGAGCAGTTCTTC
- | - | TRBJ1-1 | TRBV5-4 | CASSFGQLNTEAFF | TGTGCCAGCAGCTTCGGACAGTTGAACACTGAAGCTTTCTTT
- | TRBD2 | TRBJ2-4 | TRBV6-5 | CASSYPGGFIQYF | TGTGCCAGCAGTTACCCGGGGGGGTTCATTCAGTACTTC
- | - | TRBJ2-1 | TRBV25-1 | CASSALGWGEQFF | TGTGCCAGCAGTGCTCTAGGGTGGGGTGAGCAGTTCTTC
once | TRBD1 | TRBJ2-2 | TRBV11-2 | CASSLDPGGKSGELFF | TGTGCCAGCAGCTTAGATCCAGGGGGAAAATCCGGGGAGCTGTTTTTT
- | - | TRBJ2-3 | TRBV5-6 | CASTRPYVGASTDTQYF | TGTGCCAGCACCCGGCCGTATGTAGGTGCTAGCACAGATACGCAGTATTTT
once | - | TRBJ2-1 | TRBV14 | CASSGLVASSEQFF | TGTGCCAGCAGCGGCTTAGTGGCTAGTAGTGAGCAGTTCTTC
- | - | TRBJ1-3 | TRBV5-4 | CATSTDPPGSAGNTIYF | TGTGCCACTTCGACAGACCCTCCAGGTTCCGCTGGAAACACCATATATTTT
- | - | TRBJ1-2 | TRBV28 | CASSLNRNGYTF | TGTGCCAGCAGTTTAAACCGTAACGGCTACACCTTC
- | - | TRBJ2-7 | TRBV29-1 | CSVTVSSYEQYF | TGCAGCGTAACCGTCAGCTCCTACGAGCAGTACTTC
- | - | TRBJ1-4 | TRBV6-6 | CASSPPQRIGEKLFF | TGTGCCAGCAGTCCACCACAGCGTATAGGGGAAAAACTGTTTTTT
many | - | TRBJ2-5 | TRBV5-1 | CASSLESGGRETQYF | TGCGCCAGCAGCTTGGAGTCCGGGGGCAGGGAGACCCAGTACTTC
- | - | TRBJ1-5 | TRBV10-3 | CAISRDAPDQPQHF | TGTGCCATCAGCCGGGATGCGCCGGATCAGCCCCAGCATTTT
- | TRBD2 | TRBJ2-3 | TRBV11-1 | CASSQLRSGGLHTDTQYF | TGTGCCAGCAGCCAACTGCGTAGCGGGGGGCTACACACAGATACGCAGTATTTT
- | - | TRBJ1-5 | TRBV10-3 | CASTGTENQPQHF | TGTGCCAGCACCGGGACGGAGAATCAGCCCCAGCATTTT
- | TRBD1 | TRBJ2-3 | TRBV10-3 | CAIGQGLTDTQYF | TGTGCCATCGGACAGGGTCTCACAGATACGCAGTATTTT
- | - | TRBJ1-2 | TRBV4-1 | CASSQVQDTDYGYTF | TGCGCCAGCAGCCAAGTTCAGGACACGGACTATGGCTACACCTTC
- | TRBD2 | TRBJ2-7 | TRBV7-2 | CASQRQTSGMLSSYEQYF | TGTGCCAGCCAGCGTCAGACTAGCGGGATGTTGAGCTCCTACGAGCAGTACTTC
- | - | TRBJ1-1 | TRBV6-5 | CASSYSLSVNTEAFF | TGTGCCAGCAGTTACTCGTTATCGGTGAACACTGAAGCTTTCTTT
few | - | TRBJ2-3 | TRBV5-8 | CASSPVGASGTDTQYF | TGTGCCAGCAGCCCCGTCGGGGCCTCCGGGACAGATACGCAGTATTTT
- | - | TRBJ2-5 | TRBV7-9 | CASSLGQGETQYF | TGTGCCAGCAGCTTGGGACAAGGAGAGACCCAGTACTTC